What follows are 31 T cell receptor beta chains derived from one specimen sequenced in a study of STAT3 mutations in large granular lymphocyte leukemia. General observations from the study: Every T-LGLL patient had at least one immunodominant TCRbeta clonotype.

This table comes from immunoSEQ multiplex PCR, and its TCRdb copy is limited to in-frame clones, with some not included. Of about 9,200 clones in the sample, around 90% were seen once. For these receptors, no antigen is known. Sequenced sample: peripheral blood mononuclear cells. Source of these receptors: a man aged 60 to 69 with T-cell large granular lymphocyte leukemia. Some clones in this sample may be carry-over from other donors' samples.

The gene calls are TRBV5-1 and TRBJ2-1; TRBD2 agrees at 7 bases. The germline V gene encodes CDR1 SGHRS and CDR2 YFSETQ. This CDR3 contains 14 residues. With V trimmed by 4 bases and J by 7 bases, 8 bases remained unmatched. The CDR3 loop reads CASSRGGPENEQFF. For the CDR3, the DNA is TGCGCCAGCAGCAGGGGAGGGCCGGAGAATGAGCAGTTCTTC. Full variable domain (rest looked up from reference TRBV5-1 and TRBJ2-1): KAGVTQTPRYLIKTRGQQVTLSCSPISGHRSVSWYQQTPGQGLQFLFEYFSETQRNKGNFPGRFSGRQFSNSRSEMNVSTLELGDSALYLCASSRGGPENEQFFGPGTRLTVL.

The CDR3 loop reads CASSSLSDYGYTF. The CDR3 bases are TGTGCCAGCAGTTCCCTCTCCGATTATGGCTACACCTTC. The chain has TRBV28 and TRBJ1-2, with D hard to call. Trimming took off 4 bases at V and 5 bases at J, with 11 bases between the two ends. Germline lookup yields CDR1 MDHEN and CDR2 SYDVKM. This CDR3 has 13 residues.

The CDR3 here is CASSNTPWDGYTF. For the CDR3, the DNA is TGTGCCAGCAGCAACACACCTTGGGATGGCTACACCTTC. The chain couples TRBV6-6 to TRBJ1-2; D not resolved. V was shortened by 6 bases and J by 6 bases, with 14 bases between the two germline ends. The CDR3 sequence is 13 residues long. Germline lookup yields CDR1 MNHNY and CDR2 SVGAGI (reference sequence).

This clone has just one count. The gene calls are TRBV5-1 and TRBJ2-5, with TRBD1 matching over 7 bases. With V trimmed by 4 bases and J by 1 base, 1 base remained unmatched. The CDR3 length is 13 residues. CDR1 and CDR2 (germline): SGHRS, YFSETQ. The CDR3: CASSGDSQETQYF. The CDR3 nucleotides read TGCGCCAGCAGCGGGGACAGCCAAGAGACCCAGTACTTC.

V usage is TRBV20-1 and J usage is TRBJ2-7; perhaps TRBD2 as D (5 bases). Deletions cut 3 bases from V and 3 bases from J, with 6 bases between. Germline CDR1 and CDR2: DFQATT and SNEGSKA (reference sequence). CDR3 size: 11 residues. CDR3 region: CSASGGYEQYF. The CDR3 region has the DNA TGCAGTGCTAGCGGAGGCTACGAGCAGTACTTC.

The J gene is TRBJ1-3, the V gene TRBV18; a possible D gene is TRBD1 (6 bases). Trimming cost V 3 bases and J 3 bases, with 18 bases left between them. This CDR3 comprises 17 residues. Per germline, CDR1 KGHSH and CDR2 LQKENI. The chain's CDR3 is CASSPVTGKLVGNTIYF. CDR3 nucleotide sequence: TGTGCCAGCTCACCCGTGACAGGAAAGTTGGTTGGAAACACCATATATTTT. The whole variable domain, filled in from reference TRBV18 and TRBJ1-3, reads NAGVMQNPRHLVRRRGQEARLRCSPMKGHSHVYWYRQLPEEGLKFMVYLQKENIIDESGMPKERFSAEFPKEGPSILRIQQVVRGDSAAYFCASSPVTGKLVGNTIYFGEGSWLTVV.

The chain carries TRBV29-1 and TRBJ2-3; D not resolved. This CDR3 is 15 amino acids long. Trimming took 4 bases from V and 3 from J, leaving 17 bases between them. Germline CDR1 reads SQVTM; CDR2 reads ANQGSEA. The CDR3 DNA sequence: TGCAGCGTTGTAGGGCCTCCCATGGGAACAGATACGCAGTATTTT. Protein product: CSVVGPPMGTDTQYF.

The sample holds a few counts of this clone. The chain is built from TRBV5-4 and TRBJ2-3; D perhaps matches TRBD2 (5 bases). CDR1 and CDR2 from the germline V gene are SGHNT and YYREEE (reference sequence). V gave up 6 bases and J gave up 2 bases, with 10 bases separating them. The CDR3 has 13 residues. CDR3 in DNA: TGTGCCAGCACCCCGGACTCCACAGATACGCAGTATTTT. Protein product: CASTPDSTDTQYF.

This chain's CDR3 is CASSPIGSREQYF. As DNA, the CDR3 is TGTGCCAGCAGCCCAATTGGGTCGCGAGAGCAGTACTTC. The chain employs TRBV7-2 and TRBJ2-7; no clear D. CDR3 length: 13 amino acids. Trimming cost V 5 bases and J 7 bases, with 15 bases left between them. Germline-derived CDR1 and CDR2 are SGHTA and FQGNSA.

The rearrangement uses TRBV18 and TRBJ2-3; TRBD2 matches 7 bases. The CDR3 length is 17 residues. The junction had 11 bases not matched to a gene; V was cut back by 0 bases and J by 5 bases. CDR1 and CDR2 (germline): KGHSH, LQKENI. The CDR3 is CASSPPGAGELGDTQYF. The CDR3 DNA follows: TGTGCCAGCTCACCACCAGGGGCGGGAGAATTGGGAGATACGCAGTATTTT.

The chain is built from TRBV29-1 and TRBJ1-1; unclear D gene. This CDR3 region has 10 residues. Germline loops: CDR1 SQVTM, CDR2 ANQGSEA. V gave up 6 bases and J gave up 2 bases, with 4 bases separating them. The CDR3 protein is CSVYNTEAFF. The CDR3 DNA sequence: TGCAGCGTCTATAACACTGAAGCTTTCTTT.

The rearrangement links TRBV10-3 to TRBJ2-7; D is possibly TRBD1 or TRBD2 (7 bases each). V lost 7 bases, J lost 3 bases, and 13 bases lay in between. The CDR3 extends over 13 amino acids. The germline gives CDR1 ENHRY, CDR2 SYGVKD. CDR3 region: CAIMGGTVYEQYF. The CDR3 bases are TGTGCCATCATGGGGGGGACAGTCTACGAGCAGTACTTC.

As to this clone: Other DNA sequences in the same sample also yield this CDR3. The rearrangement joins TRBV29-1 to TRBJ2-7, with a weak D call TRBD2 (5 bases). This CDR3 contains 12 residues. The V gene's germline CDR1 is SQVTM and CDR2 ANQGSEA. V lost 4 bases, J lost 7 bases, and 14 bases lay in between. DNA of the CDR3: TGCAGCGTTGGGCTCCTCGGGGAGGAGCAGTACTTC. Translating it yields CSVGLLGEEQYF.

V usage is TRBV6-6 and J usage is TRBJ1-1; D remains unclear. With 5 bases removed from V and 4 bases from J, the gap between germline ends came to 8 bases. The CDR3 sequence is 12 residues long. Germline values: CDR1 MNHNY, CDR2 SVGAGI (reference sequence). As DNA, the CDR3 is TGTGCCAGCAGTCAGCGTTTCACTGAAGCTTTCTTT. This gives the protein CASSQRFTEAFF.

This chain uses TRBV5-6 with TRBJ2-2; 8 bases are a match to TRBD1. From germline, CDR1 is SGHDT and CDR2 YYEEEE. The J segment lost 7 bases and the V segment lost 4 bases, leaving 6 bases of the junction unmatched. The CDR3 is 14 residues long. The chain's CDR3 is CASSPGQVGGELFF. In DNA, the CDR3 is TGTGCCAGCAGCCCGGGACAGGTTGGCGGGGAGCTGTTTTTT.

The CDR3 sequence: CASSLTGLGSGGRAEETQYF. DNA of the CDR3: TGTGCCAGCAGCTTAACCGGGTTGGGTAGTGGCGGGAGGGCCGAAGAGACCCAGTACTTC. The chain recombines TRBV7-3 with TRBJ2-5; the match to TRBD2 covers 9 bases. With 0 bases clipped from V and 3 bases from J, the junction kept 17 bases outside the gene matches. The CDR3 runs 20 residues. Germline CDR1 reads SGHTA; CDR2 reads FQGTGA.

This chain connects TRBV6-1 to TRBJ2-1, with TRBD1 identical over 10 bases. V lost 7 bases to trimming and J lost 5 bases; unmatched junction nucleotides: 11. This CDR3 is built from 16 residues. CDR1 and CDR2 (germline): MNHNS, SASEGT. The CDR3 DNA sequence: TGTGCCAGCACTCAAGCGGGACAGGGGTATCACAATGAGCAGTTCTTC. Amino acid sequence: CASTQAGQGYHNEQFF.

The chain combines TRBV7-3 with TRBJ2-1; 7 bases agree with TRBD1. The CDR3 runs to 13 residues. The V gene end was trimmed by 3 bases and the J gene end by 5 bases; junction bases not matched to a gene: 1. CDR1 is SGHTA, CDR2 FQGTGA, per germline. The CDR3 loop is CASSFGTDNEQFF. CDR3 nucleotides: TGTGCCAGCAGCTTTGGGACAGACAATGAGCAGTTCTTC. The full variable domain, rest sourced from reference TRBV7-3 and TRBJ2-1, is GAGVSQTPSNKVTEKGKYVELRCDPISGHTALYWYRQSLGQGPEFLIYFQGTGAADDSGLPNDRFFAVRPEGSVSTLKIQRTERGDSAVYLCASSFGTDNEQFFGPGTRLTVL.

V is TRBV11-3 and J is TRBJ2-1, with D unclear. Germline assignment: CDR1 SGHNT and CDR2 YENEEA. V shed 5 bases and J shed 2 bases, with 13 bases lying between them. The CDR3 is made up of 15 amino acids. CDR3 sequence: CASSDFLTTYNEQFF. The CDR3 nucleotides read TGTGCCAGCAGCGACTTTCTTACCACCTACAATGAGCAGTTCTTC.

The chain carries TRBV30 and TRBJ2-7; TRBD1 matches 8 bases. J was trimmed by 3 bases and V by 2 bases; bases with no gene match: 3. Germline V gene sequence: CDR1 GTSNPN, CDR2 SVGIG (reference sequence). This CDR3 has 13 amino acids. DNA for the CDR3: TGTGCCTGGAGTCGGACAGGGATCTACGAGCAGTACTTC. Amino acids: CAWSRTGIYEQYF.

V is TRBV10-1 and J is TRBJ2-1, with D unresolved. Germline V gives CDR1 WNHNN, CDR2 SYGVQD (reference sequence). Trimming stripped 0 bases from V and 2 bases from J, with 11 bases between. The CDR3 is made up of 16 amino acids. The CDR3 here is CASSESLLAPYNEQFF. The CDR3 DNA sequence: TGCGCCAGCAGTGAGTCGTTACTTGCCCCCTACAATGAGCAGTTCTTC.

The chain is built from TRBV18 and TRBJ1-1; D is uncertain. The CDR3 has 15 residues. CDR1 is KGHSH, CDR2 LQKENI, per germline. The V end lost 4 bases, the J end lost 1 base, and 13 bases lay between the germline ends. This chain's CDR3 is CASSQSGSTNTEAFF. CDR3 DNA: TGTGCCAGCTCACAATCGGGCAGTACGAACACTGAAGCTTTCTTT.

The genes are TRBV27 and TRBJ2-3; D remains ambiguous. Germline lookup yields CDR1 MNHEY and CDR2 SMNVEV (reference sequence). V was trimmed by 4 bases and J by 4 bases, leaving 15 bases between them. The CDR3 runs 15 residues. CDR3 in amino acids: CASSSISVDSDTQYF. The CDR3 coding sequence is TGTGCCAGCAGTTCGATAAGTGTGGATTCAGATACGCAGTATTTT.

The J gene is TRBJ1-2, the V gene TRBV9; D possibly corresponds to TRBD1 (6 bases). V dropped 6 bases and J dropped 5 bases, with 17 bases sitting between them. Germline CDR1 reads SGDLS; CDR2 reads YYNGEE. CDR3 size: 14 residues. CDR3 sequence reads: CASTSLEGDYGYTF. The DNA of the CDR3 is TGTGCCAGCACCTCACTAGAGGGGGATTATGGCTACACCTTC.

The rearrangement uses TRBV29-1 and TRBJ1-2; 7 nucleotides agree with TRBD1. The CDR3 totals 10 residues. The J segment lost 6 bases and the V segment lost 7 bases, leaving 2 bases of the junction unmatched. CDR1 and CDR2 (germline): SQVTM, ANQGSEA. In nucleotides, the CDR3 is TGCAGCGGGGACAGCGATGGCTACACCTTC. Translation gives CSGDSDGYTF.

The CDR3 DNA sequence: TGCAGTGCGCACACCGGGATTGAGCAGTTCTTC. As protein: CSAHTGIEQFF. The V gene is TRBV20-1, the J gene TRBJ2-1; maybe TRBD2 (5 bases). The CDR3 consists of 11 residues. Looked up from germline, CDR1 is DFQATT and CDR2 is SNEGSKA (reference sequence). Between the trimmed V and J ends, which lost 6 bases and 9 bases, there was a span of 12 bases.

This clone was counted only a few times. CDR3 residues: CASTRQGTSTDTQYF. DNA for the CDR3: TGTGCCAGCACCCGACAGGGAACAAGCACAGATACGCAGTATTTT. The chain carries TRBV27 and TRBJ2-3; 7 bases align to TRBD1. The junction had 7 bases not matched to a gene; V was cut back by 7 bases and J by 0 bases. Germline V gene data show CDR1 as MNHEY and CDR2 as SMNVEV (reference sequence). The CDR3 sequence is 15 residues long.

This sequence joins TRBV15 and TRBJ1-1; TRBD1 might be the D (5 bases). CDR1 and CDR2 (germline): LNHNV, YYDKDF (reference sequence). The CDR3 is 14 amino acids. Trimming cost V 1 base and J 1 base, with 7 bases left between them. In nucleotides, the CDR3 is TGTGCCACCAGCAGAGTGGGACCGAACACTGAAGCTTTCTTT. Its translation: CATSRVGPNTEAFF.

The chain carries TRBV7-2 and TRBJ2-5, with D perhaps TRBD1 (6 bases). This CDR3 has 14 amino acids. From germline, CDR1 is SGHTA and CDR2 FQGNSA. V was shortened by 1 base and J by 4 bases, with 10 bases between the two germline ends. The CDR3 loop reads CASSLGQGPETQYF. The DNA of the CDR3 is TGTGCCAGCAGCTTAGGGCAGGGGCCAGAGACCCAGTACTTC. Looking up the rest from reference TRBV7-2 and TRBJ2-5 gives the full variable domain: GAGVSQSPSNKVTEKGKDVELRCDPISGHTALYWYRQSLGQGLEFLIYFQGNSAPDKSGLPSDRFSAERTGGSVSTLTIQRTQQEDSAVYLCASSLGQGPETQYFGPGTRLLVL.

The CDR3 spells CASKGESAPSGANVLTF. The CDR3 DNA sequence: TGTGCCAGTAAGGGGGAGTCGGCTCCCTCTGGGGCCAACGTCCTGACTTTC. J is TRBJ2-6 and V is TRBV19; D may be TRBD1 (6 bases). The ends were cut back, 7 bases at V and 0 bases at J, with 16 bases in the middle. This CDR3 comprises 17 residues. CDR1 and CDR2 from the germline V gene are LNHDA and SQIVND (reference sequence).

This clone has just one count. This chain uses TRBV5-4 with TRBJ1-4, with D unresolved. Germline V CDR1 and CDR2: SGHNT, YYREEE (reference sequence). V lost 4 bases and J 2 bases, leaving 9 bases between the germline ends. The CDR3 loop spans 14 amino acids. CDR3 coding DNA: TGTGCCAGCAGCAGAGGTCCTACTAATGAAAAACTGTTTTTT. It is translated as CASSRGPTNEKLFF.